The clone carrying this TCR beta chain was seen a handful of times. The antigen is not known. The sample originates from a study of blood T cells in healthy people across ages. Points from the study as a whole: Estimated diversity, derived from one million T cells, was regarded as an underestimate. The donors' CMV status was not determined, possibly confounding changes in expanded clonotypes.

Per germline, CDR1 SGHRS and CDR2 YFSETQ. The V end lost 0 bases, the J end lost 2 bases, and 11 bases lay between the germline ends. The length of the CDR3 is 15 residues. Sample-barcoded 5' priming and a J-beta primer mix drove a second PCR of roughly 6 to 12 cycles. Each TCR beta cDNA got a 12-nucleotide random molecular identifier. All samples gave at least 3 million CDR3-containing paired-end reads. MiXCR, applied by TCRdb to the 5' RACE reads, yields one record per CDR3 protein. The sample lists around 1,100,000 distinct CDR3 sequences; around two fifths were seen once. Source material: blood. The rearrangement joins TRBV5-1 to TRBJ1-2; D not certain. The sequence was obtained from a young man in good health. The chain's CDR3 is CASSLAGELNYGYTF. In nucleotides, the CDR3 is TGCGCCAGCAGCTTGGCAGGAGAATTAAACTATGGCTACACCTTC. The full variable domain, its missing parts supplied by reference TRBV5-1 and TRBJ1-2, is KAGVTQTPRYLIKTRGQQVTLSCSPISGHRSVSWYQQTPGQGLQFLFEYFSETQRNKGNFPGRFSGRQFSNSRSEMNVSTLELGDSALYLCASSLAGELNYGYTFGSGTRLTVV.